One and the same sample provided the 21 T cell receptor beta chains below, sequenced in a study of blood T cells in healthy people across ages. A sample-barcoded 5' primer and a J-beta primer mix were used in a second PCR of roughly 7 to 12 cycles. MiXCR was run by TCRdb on the 5' RACE reads, yielding one entry per CDR3 protein. This table has some 890,000 distinct CDR3 sequences, almost 30% appearing once. The sample was also reused in another study, on T cells of mothers and their children.

The sequenced sample was blood. Receptor source: a woman in her thirties or forties in good health.

This clonotype showed up just a few times. The chain has TRBV24-1 and TRBJ2-1; 16 positions agree with TRBD2. CDR3 size: 19 residues. J gave up 0 bases and V 5 bases, and 6 bases lay outside the gene matches. Looked up from germline, CDR1 is KGHDR and CDR2 is SFDVKD. The CDR3 DNA is TGTGCCACCAGTGCCCGGGGACTAGCGGGGGGGAGCTCCTACAATGAGCAGTTCTTC. Translation gives CATSARGLAGGSSYNEQFF.

This clonotype was observed a single time. This chain connects TRBV5-1 to TRBJ1-3; D is unclear. Deletions cut 1 base from V and 4 bases from J, with 9 bases between. This CDR3 is built from 14 residues. Germline lookup yields CDR1 SGHRS and CDR2 YFSETQ. In DNA, the CDR3 is TGCGCCAGCAGCTTGTCAACGGGGGGAAACACCATATATTTT. This gives the protein CASSLSTGGNTIYF.

This clonotype was picked up a small number of times. The chain joins TRBV7-2 to TRBJ2-7, with a weak D call TRBD2 (6 bases). The germline V gene has CDR1 SGHTA and CDR2 FQGNSA. The CDR3 has 15 residues. The V end lost 2 bases, the J end lost 3 bases, and 14 bases lay between the germline ends. This chain's CDR3 is CASSLRMEGFYEQYF. The DNA for the CDR3 is TGTGCCAGCAGCTTACGTATGGAGGGTTTCTACGAGCAGTACTTC.

The count of this clonotype is one. The junction and the germline gene differ at one end; a read error may be behind it. This chain uses TRBV4-1 with TRBJ1-5, with D perhaps given as TRBD1 or TRBD2 (6 bases each). The tail of the sequence fits TRBJ2-3 better, so the J call may be wrong. Germline CDR1 MGHRA, CDR2 YSYEKL. The CDR3 has 16 amino acids. The CDR3 loop reads CASSPGRGADNQPQYF. In nucleotides, the CDR3 is TGTGCCAGCAGCCCCGGAAGGGGGGCCGACAATCAGCCCCAGTATTTT.

The CDR3 region is CASSVEPLGRVDNEQFF. CDR3 DNA: TGTGCCAGCAGCGTAGAACCCCTGGGCAGGGTCGACAATGAGCAGTTCTTC. This chain joins TRBV9 and TRBJ2-1, with TRBD1 as a possible D gene (5 bases). This CDR3 comprises 17 residues. Germline V CDR1 and CDR2: SGDLS, YYNGEE. V lost 0 bases and J lost 5, with 18 bases in between.

The gene calls are TRBV21-1 and TRBJ2-6; TRBD1 reflects the table's D call only, with no check against the DNA. TRBV21-1 is reported as a pseudogene. The CDR3 is 21 residues long. The CDR3 region is CASSSGTGDSLNPSGANVLTF. Here the CDR3 DNA reads TGTGCCAGCAGCTCCGGGACAGGGGACAGTTTGAACCCATCTGGGGCCAACGTCCTGACTTTC.

This chain joins TRBV6-2 or TRBV6-3 and TRBJ2-7; TRBD1 or TRBD2 may be the D gene (6 bases each). The germline V gene encodes CDR1 MNHEY and CDR2 SVGEGT. V lost 8 bases to trimming and J lost 1 base, with 18 bases between them. This CDR3 is 15 amino acids long. The CDR3 DNA reads TGTGCCAGCGGATTACAGGGAGGTCGGTCCTACGAGCAGTACTTC. As protein: CASGLQGGRSYEQYF.

The chain joins TRBV10-3 to TRBJ2-7; TRBD1 matches at 8 bases. Unmatched junction bases numbered 4, after V lost 0 bases and J lost 0 bases. Looked up from germline, CDR1 is ENHRY and CDR2 is SYGVKD. This CDR3 is built from 16 residues. The CDR3 DNA follows: TGTGCCATCAGTGAGTCTTGGACAGGGACCTCCTACGAGCAGTACTTC. Translated, it gives CAISESWTGTSYEQYF.

This chain joins TRBV11-2 and TRBJ1-1; 8 bases line up with TRBD1. V lost 5 bases, J lost 1 base, and 9 bases stayed unmatched. Germline V gene sequence: CDR1 SGHAT, CDR2 FQNNGV. The CDR3 is 16 residues long. Here the CDR3 DNA reads TGTGCCAGCAGCATCCTGACAGGGGTCAAGAACACTGAAGCTTTCTTT. Translating it yields CASSILTGVKNTEAFF.

This clonotype was seen many times. The gene calls are TRBV20-1 and TRBJ2-7, with D tentatively TRBD2 (6 bases). Germline CDR1 is DFQATT and CDR2 is SNEGSKA (reference sequence). V lost 1 base and J 4 bases, leaving 17 bases between the germline ends. The length of the CDR3 is 15 residues. The chain's CDR3 is CSARGIAVNRYEQYF. The CDR3 coding sequence is TGCAGTGCTAGAGGGATAGCGGTCAACCGGTACGAGCAGTACTTC.

The chain carries TRBV4-3 and TRBJ2-1; D is perhaps TRBD2 (5 bases). Germline V gene lookup returns CDR1 LGHNA and CDR2 YSLEER. V gave up 0 bases and J gave up 0 bases, with 12 bases separating them. This CDR3 has 17 residues. The CDR3 DNA reads as TGCGCCAGCAGCCAAGATCGCGGGTTTAGCTCCTACAATGAGCAGTTCTTC. Amino acid sequence: CASSQDRGFSSYNEQFF.

This chain connects TRBV10-3 to TRBJ2-5; 11 bases align to TRBD2. The junction had 7 bases not matched to a gene; V was cut back by 6 bases and J by 1 base. This CDR3 is built from 16 residues. Germline V gives CDR1 ENHRY, CDR2 SYGVKD. The CDR3 DNA follows: TGTGCCATCAGGGGATCCGGGACTAGCGGCCAAGAGACCCAGTACTTC. Translated, it gives CAIRGSGTSGQETQYF.

The chain links TRBV6-6 to TRBJ1-5; the D is unclear. V shed 3 bases and J shed 0 bases, with 9 bases lying between them. CDR3 length: 15 amino acids. The germline V gene encodes CDR1 MNHNY and CDR2 SVGAGI (reference sequence). This CDR3 is CASSYRSNSNQPQHF. CDR3 bases: TGTGCCAGCAGTTATCGGAGCAATAGCAATCAGCCCCAGCATTTT.

This clonotype has more than one count but fewer than ten. The chain uses TRBV12-3 or TRBV12-4 and TRBJ2-1; 11 bases are shared with TRBD2. This CDR3 is 15 amino acids long. V lost 5 bases, J lost 7 bases, and 7 bases stayed unmatched. The CDR3 is CASSPIAGGGNEQFF. CDR3 nucleotide sequence: TGTGCCAGCAGTCCCATAGCGGGGGGGGGAAATGAGCAGTTCTTC.

This clonotype has a handful of counts. This chain links TRBV10-3 with TRBJ1-1; TRBD1 is a possible D gene (6 bases). The germline gives CDR1 ENHRY, CDR2 SYGVKD. Trimming shortened V by 11 bases and J by 5 bases, and 15 bases separated the two germline ends. The CDR3 loop spans 12 amino acids. The chain's CDR3 is CAVGGMGTEAFF. CDR3 DNA sequence: TGTGCCGTAGGGGGGATGGGGACTGAAGCTTTCTTT.

The chain is built from TRBV25-1 and TRBJ2-3; D unclear. This CDR3 spans 17 amino acids. Trimming stripped 1 base from V and 0 bases from J, with 14 bases between. Germline loops: CDR1 MGHDK, CDR2 SYGVNS. The CDR3 DNA follows: TGTGCCAGCAGTGAATCTAGGCAGATTTTTAGCACAGATACGCAGTATTTT. This gives the protein CASSESRQIFSTDTQYF.

As concerns this clonotype: At one end, the junction sequence differs from germline, possibly due to a read error. The chain links TRBV7-7 to TRBJ2-3; maybe TRBD2 (8 bases). This CDR3 spans 15 amino acids. Germline V gives CDR1 SSHAT, CDR2 FNYEAQ (reference sequence). The CDR3 DNA sequence: TGTGCTAGCAGCTTAGCGGGACAGATCACAGATACGCAGTATTTT. It yields the protein CASSLAGQITDTQYF.

The chain joins TRBV5-8 to TRBJ2-2, with a tentative D call TRBD2 (5 bases). The germline gives CDR1 SGHTS, CDR2 YDEGEE. The CDR3 sequence is 17 residues long. V lost 1 base and J lost 4, with 17 bases in between. For the CDR3, the DNA is TGTGCCAGCAGCTTGCGCTTGATCACCAGCGGCACCGGGGAGCTGTTTTTT. This gives the protein CASSLRLITSGTGELFF.

This clonotype was counted many times. The chain uses TRBV20-1 and TRBJ1-1; TRBD1 might be the D (5 bases). In germline, CDR1 is DFQATT, CDR2 SNEGSKA (reference sequence). The CDR3 extends over 14 amino acids. V dropped 0 bases and J dropped 5 bases, with 13 bases sitting between them. CDR3 bases: TGCAGTGCTAGAGACCGTCAGGGAGAAACTGAAGCTTTCTTT. Its protein is CSARDRQGETEAFF.

This clonotype was observed a few times. CDR3: CASHTHTGELFF. DNA for the CDR3: TGTGCCAGCCACACACACACCGGGGAGCTGTTTTTT. The chain uses TRBV6-2 or TRBV6-3 and TRBJ2-2; D is uncertain. The V end lost 8 bases, the J end lost 3 bases, and 7 bases lay between the germline ends. Germline V gene lookup returns CDR1 MNHEY and CDR2 SVGEGT. The CDR3 has 12 residues.

This clonotype was counted a few times. CDR3 nucleotides: TGTGCCAGCACGAGCTCCTACAATGAGCAGTTCTTC. This sequence encodes CASTSSYNEQFF. The genes are TRBV6-2 or TRBV6-3 and TRBJ2-1; no definite D call. V gave up 7 bases and J gave up 0 bases, with 4 bases separating them. The germline V gene encodes CDR1 MNHEY and CDR2 SVGEGT. The CDR3 has 12 amino acids.